One sample yielded the 12 T cell receptor beta chains listed below, sequenced in a study of cytomegalovirus exposure and HLA in healthy donors. PCR primers comprised 60 Vbeta and 13 Jbeta primers. Sequencing used immunoSEQ multiplex PCR; TCRdb keeps in-frame clones, though not all of them. The profile shows 120,000 or so clones, about 80% of them singletons. Specimen: PBMCs. These receptors were obtained from a man younger than 40 in good health and CMV-seropositive.

This clone was counted once. V and J are TRBV10-3 and TRBJ1-4; 7 bases map to TRBD1. The V segment lost 7 bases and the J segment 3 bases; nucleotides outside the gene matches: 8. There are 15 residues in the CDR3. Germline CDR1 ENHRY, CDR2 SYGVKD. The CDR3 nucleotides are TGTGCCATCAAAGAGGGGGCGATGGCTAATGAAAAACTGTTTTTT. Its protein product is CAIKEGAMANEKLFF.

The gene calls are TRBV18 and TRBJ1-2, with a tentative D call TRBD1 (6 bases). The CDR3 length is 16 residues. CDR1 KGHSH and CDR2 LQKENI come from the germline V gene. The V end was cut by 3 bases, the J end by 6 bases, with 20 bases between. The CDR3 bases are TGTGCCAGCTCACCGAAGATTCAACAGGGAAGGGATGGCTACACCTTC. Its translation: CASSPKIQQGRDGYTF.

This clone was detected only a few times. V and J are TRBV28 and TRBJ2-7; TRBD2 matches 8 bases. Losses at the gene ends were 6 bases for V and 3 bases for J; bases not matched to a gene: 10. The CDR3 consists of 15 residues. From germline, CDR1 is MDHEN and CDR2 SYDVKM. The CDR3 nucleotides are TGTGCCAGCAGCATGCATGCGGGAGGCCTCTACGAGCAGTACTTC. This encodes CASSMHAGGLYEQYF. The full variable domain, in which reference TRBV28 and TRBJ2-7 provide the parts outside the CDR3, is DVKVTQSSRYLVKRTGEKVFLECVQDMDHENMFWYRQDPGLGLRLIYFSYDVKMKEKGDIPEGYSVSREKKERFSLILESASTNQTSMYLCASSMHAGGLYEQYFGPGTRLTVT.

This clone was seen once. The chain recombines TRBV9 with TRBJ2-5; 7 bases match TRBD2. This CDR3 spans 16 amino acids. V gave up 0 bases and J gave up 2 bases; unmatched junction bases: 7. Germline V lookup: CDR1 SGDLS, CDR2 YYNGEE. CDR3 protein: CASSVVPGGIQETQYF. Here the CDR3 DNA reads TGTGCCAGCAGCGTAGTCCCGGGGGGAATTCAAGAGACCCAGTACTTC.

This chain joins TRBV2 and TRBJ2-7; maybe TRBD1 (5 bases). CDR3 size: 14 residues. Trimming took off 6 bases at V and 1 base at J, with 13 bases between the two ends. CDR1 and CDR2 from the germline V gene are SNHLY and FYNNEI. For the CDR3, the DNA is TGTGCCAGCAGCCCCAGGGTCACTTCCTACGAGCAGTACTTC. It codes for CASSPRVTSYEQYF.

V gene TRBV7-6 combines with J gene TRBJ2-2; 7 bases are a match to TRBD2. Germline CDR1 reads SGHVS; CDR2 reads FNYEAQ. The CDR3 covers 18 residues. The V and J ends lost 2 bases and 1 base, in that order; junction bases with no gene match: 10. CDR3 region: CASSLTVGGGGNTGELFF. CDR3 sequence (DNA): TGTGCCAGCAGCTTAACCGTAGGTGGCGGGGGGAACACCGGGGAGCTGTTTTTT.

This chain links TRBV19 with TRBJ2-5; 8 nucleotides line up with TRBD1. The J call may be faulty, since TRBJ2-7 better matches the DNA end. The CDR3 is made up of 14 amino acids. CDR1 and CDR2 from the germline V gene are LNHDA and SQIVND (reference sequence). CDR3 nucleotides: TGTGCCAGTAGTTTGGACAGGGAGGCCTACGAGCAGTACTTC. This codes for CASSLDREAYEQYF.

As to this clone: One end of the junction fails to match germline, which may point to a read error. The V gene is TRBV4-2, the J gene TRBJ2-1; TRBD2 matches 8 bases. The CDR3 is 15 amino acids. Germline CDR1 reads LGHNA; CDR2 reads YNFKEQ. Here the CDR3 DNA reads TGTGCCAGCAGCCGGGAACGGGGGGGCTACAATAAGCAGTTCTTC. Encoded protein: CASSRERGGYNKQFF.

V and J are TRBV6-1 and TRBJ1-2, with 7 nucleotides matching TRBD1. This CDR3 is built from 13 residues. Trimming removed 7 bases from V and 4 bases from J; junction bases left unmatched: 6. CDR1 and CDR2 from the germline V gene are MNHNS and SASEGT. This CDR3 is CASIPTGTYGYTF. In DNA, the CDR3 is TGTGCCAGCATCCCGACAGGGACCTATGGCTACACCTTC.

This rearrangement joins TRBV5-1 to TRBJ2-7; the match to TRBD1 covers 10 bases. The CDR3 runs 15 residues. Germline trimming cut 2 bases from V and 2 bases from J; bases unmatched to any gene: 4. CDR1 and CDR2 (germline): SGHRS, YFSETQ. For the CDR3, the DNA is TGCGCCAGCAGCTTAGGGACAGGGGAGACCTACGAGCAGTACTTC. Its protein is CASSLGTGETYEQYF.

The DNA of the CDR3 is TGCAGCGTTGACCAGGGGCATGGCTACACCTTC. Residues: CSVDQGHGYTF. The chain combines TRBV29-1 with TRBJ1-2; a possible D gene is TRBD1 (6 bases). The CDR3 covers 11 residues. Per germline, CDR1 SQVTM and CDR2 ANQGSEA. Trimming cost V 3 bases and J 6 bases, with 8 bases left between them.

The chain links TRBV5-1 to TRBJ2-5; no clear D. This CDR3 is built from 14 residues. V was cut by 0 bases and J by 2 bases, with 8 bases left in between. Germline V CDR1 and CDR2: SGHRS, YFSETQ. The CDR3 region has the DNA TGCGCCAGCAGCTTGGCACTCATACAAGAGACCCAGTACTTC. It yields the protein CASSLALIQETQYF.